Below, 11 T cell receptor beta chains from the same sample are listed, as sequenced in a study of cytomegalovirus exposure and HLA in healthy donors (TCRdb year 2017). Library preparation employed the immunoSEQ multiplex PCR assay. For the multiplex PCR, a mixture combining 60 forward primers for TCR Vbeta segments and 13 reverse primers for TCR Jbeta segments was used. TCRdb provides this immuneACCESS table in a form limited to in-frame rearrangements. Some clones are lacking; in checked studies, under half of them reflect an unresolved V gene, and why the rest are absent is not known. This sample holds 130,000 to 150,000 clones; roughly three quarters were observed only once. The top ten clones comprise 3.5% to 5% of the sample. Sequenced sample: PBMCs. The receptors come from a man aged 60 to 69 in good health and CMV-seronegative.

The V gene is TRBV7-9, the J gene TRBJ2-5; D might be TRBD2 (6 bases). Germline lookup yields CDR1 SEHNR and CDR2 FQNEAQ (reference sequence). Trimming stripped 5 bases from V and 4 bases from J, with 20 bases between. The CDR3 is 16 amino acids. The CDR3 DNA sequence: TGTGCCAGCAGCGAACGGGACTCGGGGGTGTTAGAGACCCAGTACTTC. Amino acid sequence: CASSERDSGVLETQYF.

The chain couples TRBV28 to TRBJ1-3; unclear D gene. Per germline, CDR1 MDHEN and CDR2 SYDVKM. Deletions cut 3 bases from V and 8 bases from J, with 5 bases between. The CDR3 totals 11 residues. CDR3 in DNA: TGTGCCAGCAGTTTTCTCGACACCATATATTTT. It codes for CASSFLDTIYF.

The CDR3 bases are TGTGCCATCAGATCGACAGGGTCTGGGGCCAACGTCCTGACTTTC. This sequence encodes CAIRSTGSGANVLTF. The chain employs TRBV10-3 and TRBJ2-6, with 7 bases aligning to TRBD1. V trimming: 6 bases; J trimming: 1 base; junction bases outside the gene matches: 3. Per the germline V gene, CDR1 is ENHRY and CDR2 is SYGVKD. This CDR3 comprises 15 residues.

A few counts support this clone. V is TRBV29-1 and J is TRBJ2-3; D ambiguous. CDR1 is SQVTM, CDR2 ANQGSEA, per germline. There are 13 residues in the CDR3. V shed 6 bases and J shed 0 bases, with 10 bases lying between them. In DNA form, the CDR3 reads TGCAGCGTGGGCCAGCTTAGCACAGATACGCAGTATTTT. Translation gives CSVGQLSTDTQYF.

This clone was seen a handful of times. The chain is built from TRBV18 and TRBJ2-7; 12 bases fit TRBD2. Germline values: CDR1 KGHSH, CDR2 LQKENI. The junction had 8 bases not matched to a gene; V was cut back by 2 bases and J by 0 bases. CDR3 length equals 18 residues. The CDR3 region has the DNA TGTGCCAGCTCACCATTACCGACTAGCGGGAGTCACTCCTACGAGCAGTACTTC. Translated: CASSPLPTSGSHSYEQYF.

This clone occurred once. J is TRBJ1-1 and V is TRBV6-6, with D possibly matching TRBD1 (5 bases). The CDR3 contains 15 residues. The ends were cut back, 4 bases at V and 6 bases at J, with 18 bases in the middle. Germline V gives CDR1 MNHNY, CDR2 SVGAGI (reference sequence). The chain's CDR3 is CASSSTPTVLSEAFF. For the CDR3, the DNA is TGTGCCAGCAGTTCGACCCCGACAGTACTCTCTGAAGCTTTCTTT.

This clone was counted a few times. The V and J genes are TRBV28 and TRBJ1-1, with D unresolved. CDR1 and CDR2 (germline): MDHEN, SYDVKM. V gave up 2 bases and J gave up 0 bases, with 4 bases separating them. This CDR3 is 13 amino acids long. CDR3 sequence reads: CASSLTVNTEAFF. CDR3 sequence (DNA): TGTGCCAGCAGTTTAACAGTGAACACTGAAGCTTTCTTT.

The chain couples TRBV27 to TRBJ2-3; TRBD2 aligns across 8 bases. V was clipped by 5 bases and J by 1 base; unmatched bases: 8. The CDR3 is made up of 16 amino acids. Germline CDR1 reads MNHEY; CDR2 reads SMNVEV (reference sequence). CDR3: CASSNERETGTDTQYF. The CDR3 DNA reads TGTGCCAGCAGTAACGAGCGGGAGACTGGCACAGATACGCAGTATTTT.

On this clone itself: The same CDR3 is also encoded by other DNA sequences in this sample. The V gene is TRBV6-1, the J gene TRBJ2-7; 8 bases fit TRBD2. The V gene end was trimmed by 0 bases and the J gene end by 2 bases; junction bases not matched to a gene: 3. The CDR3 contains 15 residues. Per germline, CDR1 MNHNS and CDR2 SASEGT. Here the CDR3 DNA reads TGTGCCAGCAGTGAAGCAAGCGGGAGCACCTACGAGCAGTACTTC. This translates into CASSEASGSTYEQYF.

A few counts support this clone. The CDR3 reads CASSRRLTRNYEQYF. The CDR3 nucleotides are TGTGCCAGCAGTCGGAGACTTACCAGAAATTACGAGCAGTACTTC. V usage is TRBV6-5 and J usage is TRBJ2-7; D is ambiguous. CDR1 is MNHEY, CDR2 SVGAGI, per germline. Trimming left V 5 bases short and J 4 bases short, with 18 bases between. The CDR3 extends over 15 amino acids.

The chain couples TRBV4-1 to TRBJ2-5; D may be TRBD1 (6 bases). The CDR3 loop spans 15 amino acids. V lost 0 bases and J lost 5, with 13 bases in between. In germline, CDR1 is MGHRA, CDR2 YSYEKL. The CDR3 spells CASSQDQGGRETQYF. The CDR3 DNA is TGCGCCAGCAGCCAAGATCAAGGGGGTCGGGAGACCCAGTACTTC.